This TCR beta chain was captured in a study of patients and donors after allogeneic stem cell transplantation. The germline V gene encodes CDR1 LNHDA and CDR2 SQIVND (reference sequence). V shed 2 bases and J 4 bases; nucleotides not matched to a gene: 6. This CDR3 is built from 17 residues. From the RT-PCR reads, TCRdb called clonotypes with MiXCR, one entry per CDR3 protein. The table records about 960,000 distinct CDR3 sequences, more than 15% of them present only once. The V gene is TRBV19, the J gene TRBJ2-1, with 12 bases matching TRBD2. The specimen was blood, either unsorted or a sorted T cell fraction (not recorded which). This sequence originates from a human donor who was either an allogeneic HSCT recipient or a stem cell or donor lymphocyte infusion donor (not recorded which). It is not recorded whose cells these are; they may come from a transplant donor. This chain's CDR3 is CASSITSGRLSYNEQFF. The CDR3 DNA reads TGTGCCAGTAGTATAACTAGCGGGAGGCTTAGTTACAATGAGCAGTTCTTC.